This TCR beta chain was profiled in a study of blood T cell repertoires in COVID-19. About the research overall: T cells, B-cell-depleted T cells, or PBMCs supplied cDNA or gDNA.

With 2 bases removed from V and 2 bases from J, the gap between germline ends came to 6 bases. The CDR3 runs 13 residues. In germline, CDR1 is SEHNR, CDR2 FQNEAQ (reference sequence). Turning to this clone: This specimen includes other DNA sequences encoding the same CDR3.

The assay was immunoSEQ multiplex PCR, and TCRdb's table has in-frame clones only and misses some. The table has about 47,000 clones, roughly 86% seen once. What was sequenced was peripheral blood. The V call is TRBV7-9, the J call TRBJ1-2; weak D call: TRBD1 (5 bases). The receptor comes from an elderly man with active or convalescent COVID-19. The CDR3 DNA reads TGTGCCAGCAGCTTACCAGGGAACTATGGCTACACCTTC. It is translated as CASSLPGNYGYTF.